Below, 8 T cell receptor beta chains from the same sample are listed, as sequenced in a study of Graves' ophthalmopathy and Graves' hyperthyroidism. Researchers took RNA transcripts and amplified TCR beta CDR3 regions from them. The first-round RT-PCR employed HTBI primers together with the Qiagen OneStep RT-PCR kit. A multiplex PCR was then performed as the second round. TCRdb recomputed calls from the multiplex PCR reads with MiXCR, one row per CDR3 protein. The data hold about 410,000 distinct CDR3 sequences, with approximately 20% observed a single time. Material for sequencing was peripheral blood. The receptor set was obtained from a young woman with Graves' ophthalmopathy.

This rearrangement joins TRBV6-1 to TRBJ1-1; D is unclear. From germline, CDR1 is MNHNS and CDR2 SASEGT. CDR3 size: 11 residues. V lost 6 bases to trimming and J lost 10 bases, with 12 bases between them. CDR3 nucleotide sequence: TGTGCCAGCAGCTCGGCCGTGTCAGCTTTCTTT. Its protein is CASSSAVSAFF.

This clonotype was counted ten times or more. The CDR3 DNA follows: TGCAGCGTTGTATCAGGGTCCGGGGAGCTGTTTTTT. Protein sequence: CSVVSGSGELFF. The gene calls are TRBV29-1 and TRBJ2-2; possibly TRBD1 for D (5 bases). V lost 4 bases and J 6 bases, leaving 9 bases between the germline ends. Germline values: CDR1 SQVTM, CDR2 ANQGSEA. This CDR3 spans 12 amino acids.

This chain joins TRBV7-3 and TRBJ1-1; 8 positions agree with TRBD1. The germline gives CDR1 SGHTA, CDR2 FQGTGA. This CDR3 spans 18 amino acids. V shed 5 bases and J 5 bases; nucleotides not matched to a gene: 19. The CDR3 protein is CASSTSPTQTGAGTEAFF. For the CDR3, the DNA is TGTGCCAGCAGCACCTCCCCCACCCAGACAGGGGCCGGGACTGAAGCTTTCTTT.

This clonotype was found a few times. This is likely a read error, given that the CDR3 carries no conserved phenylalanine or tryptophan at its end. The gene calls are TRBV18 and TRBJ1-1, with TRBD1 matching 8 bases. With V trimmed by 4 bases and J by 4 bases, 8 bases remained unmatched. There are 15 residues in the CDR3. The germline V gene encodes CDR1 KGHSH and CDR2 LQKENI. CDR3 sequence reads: CASSLGQGRITEAFS. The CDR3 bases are TGTGCCAGCTCACTTGGACAGGGTAGGATCACTGAAGCTTTCTCT.

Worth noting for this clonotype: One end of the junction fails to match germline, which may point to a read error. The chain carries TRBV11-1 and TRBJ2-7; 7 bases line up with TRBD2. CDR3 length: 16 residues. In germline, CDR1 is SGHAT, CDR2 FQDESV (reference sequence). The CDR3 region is CSVAGPAGATSYEQYF. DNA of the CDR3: TGCAGCGTTGCAGGGCCGGCGGGAGCGACCTCCTACGAGCAGTACTTC.

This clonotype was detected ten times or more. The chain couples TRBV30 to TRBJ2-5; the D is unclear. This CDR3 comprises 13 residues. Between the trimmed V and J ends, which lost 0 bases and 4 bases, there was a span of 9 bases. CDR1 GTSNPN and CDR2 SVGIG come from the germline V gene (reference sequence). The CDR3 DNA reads TGTGCCTGGAGTGTACTGAGCTCAGAGACCCAGTACTTC. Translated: CAWSVLSSETQYF.

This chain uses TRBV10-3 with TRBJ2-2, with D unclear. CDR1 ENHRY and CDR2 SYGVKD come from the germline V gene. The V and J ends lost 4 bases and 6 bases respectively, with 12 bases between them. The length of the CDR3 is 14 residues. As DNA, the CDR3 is TGTGCCATCAGTGGGACGGACGGAGCCGGGGAGCTGTTTTTT. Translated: CAISGTDGAGELFF.

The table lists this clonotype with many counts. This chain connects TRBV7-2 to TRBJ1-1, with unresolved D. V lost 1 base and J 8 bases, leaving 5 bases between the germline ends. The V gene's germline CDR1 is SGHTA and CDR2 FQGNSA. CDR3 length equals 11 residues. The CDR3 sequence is CASSLVPEAFF. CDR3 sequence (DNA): TGTGCCAGCAGCTTAGTCCCGGAAGCTTTCTTT.